This is a list of T cell receptor beta chains from one sample in a study of blood T cells in healthy people across ages. Each CDR3 protein is one row after TCRdb ran MiXCR on the 5' RACE reads. The sample has about 1.8 million distinct CDR3 sequences; just under 50% are singletons. The specimen sequenced was blood. The receptors come from a woman in her 40s in good health. The CDR3 runs from the conserved cysteine through the conserved F or W. A D gene is named only where the DNA matches it firmly. Clone size is given for some rows only: seen once, a few or many times, or a class if the clone is expanded.

CDR3 DNA	CDR3 protein	D gene	J gene	V gene	clone size
TGCAGTGCGCGAGGCGGGACAGGGGGTGATGAGCAGTTCTTC	CSARGGTGGDEQFF	TRBD1	TRBJ2-1	TRBV20-1	NA
TGTGCCAGCAGCGGACGGATTTACTCTGGGGCCAACGTCCTGACTTTC	CASSGRIYSGANVLTF	NA	TRBJ2-6	TRBV3-1	few
TGTGCCAGCAGCTCCGACCCTGCCGTGGAGACCCAGTACTTC	CASSSDPAVETQYF	NA	TRBJ2-5	TRBV7-2	NA
TGTGTCACCAGTGACCGGGCACAACAAGAGACCCAGTACTTC	CVTSDRAQQETQYF	NA	TRBJ2-5	TRBV24-1	NA
TGCGCCAGCAGCCAAGATCCCTCCGGACAGTGGAGCTCCTACGAGCAGTACTTC	CASSQDPSGQWSSYEQYF	NA	TRBJ2-7	TRBV4-3	few
TGTGCCAGCAGCCAGAAGAGGGGTTTAAACACTGAAGCTTTCTTT	CASSQKRGLNTEAFF	NA	TRBJ1-1	TRBV3-1	few
TGTGCCAGCAGCCGGGGCAGGGGGTTAGAGACCCAGTTCTTC	CASSRGRGLETQFF	TRBD1	TRBJ2-1	TRBV2	NA
TGCGCCAGCACCCAAGATCGGGGCAGATCCTATGGCTACACCTTC	CASTQDRGRSYGYTF	NA	TRBJ1-2	TRBV4-3	NA
TGTGCCAGCATCCGGACTAGCGTCAATGAGCAGTTCTTC	CASIRTSVNEQFF	TRBD2	TRBJ2-1	TRBV6-1	NA
TGTGCCAGCAAAGGGGGGGGCAGGAAACAAGAGACCCAGTACTTC	CASKGGGRKQETQYF	NA	TRBJ2-5	TRBV7-6	few
TGTGCCAGCAGTGCCGTGGGGACGGCCATACAGGAGACCCAGTACTTC	CASSAVGTAIQETQYF	NA	TRBJ2-5	TRBV2	NA
TGTGCCAGCTGTGAGAGGGCCACTAACTATGGCTACACCTTC	CASCERATNYGYTF	NA	TRBJ1-2	TRBV6-2/TRBV6-3	once
TGTGCCAGTATGGAGTACCATATTTGGGGGGAAATGAACTATGGCTACACCTTC	CASMEYHIWGEMNYGYTF	NA	TRBJ1-2	TRBV12-3/TRBV12-4	NA
TGTGCCAGCAGTTCCTTGACAGGGGTAAGCTATAGCAATCAGCCCCAGCATTTT	CASSSLTGVSYSNQPQHF	TRBD1	TRBJ1-5	TRBV6-2/TRBV6-3	NA
TGTGCCAGCAGAAAAGGCTGGCGGGGGGGTAGCACAGATACGCAGTATTTT	CASRKGWRGGSTDTQYF	TRBD2	TRBJ2-3	TRBV7-2	NA
TGTGCCAGCAGCTTATGGGGATCCTATAATTCACCCCTCCACTTT	CASSLWGSYNSPLHF	NA	TRBJ1-6	TRBV7-2	NA
TGCGCCAGCAGCCAAGATATGAGAGGGACCTATGGCTACACCTTC	CASSQDMRGTYGYTF	NA	TRBJ1-2	TRBV4-3	NA
TGTGCCAGCAGCCAAGATGAGGACGAAACGGAGGAGCAGTATTTT	CASSQDEDETEEQYF	NA	TRBJ2-3	TRBV4-2	few
TGCGCCAGCAGCTTCGGACTAGCGGGGGGTAAAACGGAGACCCAGTACTTC	CASSFGLAGGKTETQYF	TRBD2	TRBJ2-5	TRBV5-1	few
TGTGCCAGCAGCTTACCGGGACAGTCCCAAGAGACCCAGTACTTC	CASSLPGQSQETQYF	TRBD1	TRBJ2-5	TRBV7-8	NA
TGTGTCAGCAGGCCCGGGACAGGGGAGTACGAGCAGTACTTC	CVSRPGTGEYEQYF	TRBD1	TRBJ2-7	TRBV12-3/TRBV12-4	NA
TGTGCCAGCAGCCAGAATAGGGACAATCAGCCCCAGCATTTT	CASSQNRDNQPQHF	NA	TRBJ1-5	TRBV7-2	NA
TGTGCCAGCAGTGCCCTAGGACAGGAGAACACTGAAGCTTTCTTT	CASSALGQENTEAFF	TRBD1	TRBJ1-1	TRBV6-2/TRBV6-3	NA
TGTACCAGCAGCTACGGACAGGGAACTAATGAAAAACTGTTTTTT	CTSSYGQGTNEKLFF	TRBD1	TRBJ1-4	TRBV7-9	NA
TGTGCCAGCAGCACTCAGGACCCCCCGCGGGGCAATCAGCCCCAGCATTTT	CASSTQDPPRGNQPQHF	NA	TRBJ1-5	TRBV7-2	NA
TGCGCCAGCAGAACAGGGGGCGCGATGGATGAGCAGTTCTTC	CASRTGGAMDEQFF	TRBD1	TRBJ2-1	TRBV5-1	NA
TGTGCCAGCAGCTTACTGGGGGGCGTAGACTATGGCTACACCTTC	CASSLLGGVDYGYTF	NA	TRBJ1-2	TRBV7-2	NA
TGTGCCAGCAGCATCGACAGGGATAACTATGGCTACACCTTC	CASSIDRDNYGYTF	TRBD1	TRBJ1-2	TRBV28	few
TGTGCCAGCAGCCAAGGCCACCTAGGCTACACCTTC	CASSQGHLGYTF	NA	TRBJ1-2	TRBV3-1	NA
TGTGCCAGCAGCTTAGGGGGTCCAGATTCCTACGAGCAGTACTTC	CASSLGGPDSYEQYF	NA	TRBJ2-7	TRBV11-2	NA
TGTGCCAGCCAAGGCGGGACAGCTGCAAGGGCCCAGTACTTC	CASQGGTAARAQYF	NA	TRBJ2-5	TRBV28	NA
TGCAGTGCTAGAGGAGGCGGGGGTAAAGGGACCCAGTACTTC	CSARGGGGKGTQYF	TRBD2	TRBJ2-5	TRBV20-1	NA
TGTGCCAGCAGCCGACGGCGCAACTTCAACGAAAAACTGTTTTTT	CASSRRRNFNEKLFF	NA	TRBJ1-4	TRBV5-6	once
TGCAGTGTTCCTACAGGGAGCTCCTATAATTCACCCCTCCACTTT	CSVPTGSSYNSPLHF	NA	TRBJ1-6	TRBV20-1	NA
TGCAGCGTTGGACCGGACGGAGTTGGTGGCTACACCTTC	CSVGPDGVGGYTF	NA	TRBJ1-2	TRBV29-1	NA
TGCAGTGCTAGAGATATGGGGAGGGCAGGGGGACTTTATGGCTACACCTTC	CSARDMGRAGGLYGYTF	TRBD1	TRBJ1-2	TRBV20-1	NA
TGTGCCAGTACCATACCGACTAGCGGGGTCAGGACCTCCTACAATGAGCAGTTCTTC	CASTIPTSGVRTSYNEQFF	TRBD2	TRBJ2-1	TRBV28	few
TGCAGCGGCTTAGCGGGGGGGGTAGATACGCAGTATTTT	CSGLAGGVDTQYF	TRBD2	TRBJ2-3	TRBV29-1	NA
TGCAGCGTTGAAGGGGGGCCCGCAGGCGAGCAGTACTTC	CSVEGGPAGEQYF	NA	TRBJ2-7	TRBV29-1	NA
TGTGCCAGCAGCGTCCCTCGGTATGGCACCTACGAGCAGTACTTC	CASSVPRYGTYEQYF	NA	TRBJ2-7	TRBV7-3	NA
TGTGCCAGCAGCTTGCGCAGTGCAGAGACCCAGTACTTC	CASSLRSAETQYF	NA	TRBJ2-5	TRBV5-5	NA
TGCAGTGCTCCCCCAAGACTAGCGGGGGTCTACAATGAGCAGTTCTTC	CSAPPRLAGVYNEQFF	TRBD2	TRBJ2-1	TRBV20-1	few
TGTGCCAGCAGTGTGTCAGTTTACAGGGCGCAGTTCTTC	CASSVSVYRAQFF	NA	TRBJ2-1	TRBV25-1	NA
TGTGCCAGCAGCCTACGCCGGGACAGGGTTTTCTCACCCCTCCACTTT	CASSLRRDRVFSPLHF	TRBD1	TRBJ1-6	TRBV3-1	NA